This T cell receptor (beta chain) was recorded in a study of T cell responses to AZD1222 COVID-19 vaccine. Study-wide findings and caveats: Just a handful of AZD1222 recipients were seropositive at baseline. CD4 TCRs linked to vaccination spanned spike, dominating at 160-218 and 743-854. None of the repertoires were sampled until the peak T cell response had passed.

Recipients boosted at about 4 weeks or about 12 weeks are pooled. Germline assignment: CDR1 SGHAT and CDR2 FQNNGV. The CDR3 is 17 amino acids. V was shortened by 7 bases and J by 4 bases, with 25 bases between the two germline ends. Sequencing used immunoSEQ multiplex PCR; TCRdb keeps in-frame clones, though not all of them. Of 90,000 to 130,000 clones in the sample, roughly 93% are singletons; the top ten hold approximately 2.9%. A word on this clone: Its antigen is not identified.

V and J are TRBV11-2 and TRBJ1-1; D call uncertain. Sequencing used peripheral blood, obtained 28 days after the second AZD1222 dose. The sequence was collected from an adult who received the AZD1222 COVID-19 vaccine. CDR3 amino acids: CASNPQVPDGRFTEAFF. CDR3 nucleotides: TGTGCCAGCAATCCCCAAGTGCCAGACGGTCGCTTCACTGAAGCTTTCTTT.